The entry below gives a single T cell receptor (beta chain) sequence along with its context. Trimming took 5 bases from V and 0 from J, leaving 14 bases between them. The CDR3 has 15 residues. These data are taken from a study of T-cell memory formation after mild COVID-19. TCRdb independently ran MiXCR on the 5' RACE reads; one entry per CDR3 protein. The sample includes about 150,000 distinct CDR3 sequences, around 27% of them seen just once. Sequencing was carried out using PBMCs or a T cell subset sorted from them (not recorded which). The sequence was obtained from an adult woman who had mild COVID-19 (a few samples of this study predate the infection). Cell type and time point are not known. This sequence joins TRBV12-3 or TRBV12-4 and TRBJ2-7; D perhaps matches TRBD1 (5 bases). For the CDR3, the DNA is TGTGCCAGCAGTCCCCAGTGGGGCGACTCCTACGAGCAGTACTTC. Its translation: CASSPQWGDSYEQYF.